The subject of this entry is one T cell receptor beta chain. The record originates from a study of blood T cell repertoires in COVID-19. Study information: From the United States, Italy and Spain came samples of acute and convalescent COVID-19. The analysed material was cDNA or gDNA that came from T cells, B-cell-depleted T cells, or PBMCs.

The authors' processing: Quantification of nucleated cells was approximated via reference gene primer amplification. Clones were read by immunoSEQ multiplex PCR, and TCRdb kept only the in-frame ones, dropping some. V and J calls and clone size are given by that table; D and trimming were obtained from the DNA. Among some 120,000 clones listed, roughly 84% were seen once. The CDR3 covers 18 residues. With V trimmed by 0 bases and J by 10 bases, 14 bases remained unmatched. Germline-derived CDR1 and CDR2 are SGHRS and YFSETQ. The sample taken for sequencing was peripheral blood. The origin of this receptor is a woman aged 30 to 39 who had recovered from COVID-19. J is TRBJ2-1 and V is TRBV5-1; 12 bases line up with TRBD2. For the CDR3, the DNA is TGCGCCAGCAGCTTGGAATCACTAGCGGGGGGCAAGTCATCCGAGCAGTTCTTC. This codes for CASSLESLAGGKSSEQFF.